This T cell receptor beta chain was captured by sequencing in a study of T cell changes during pregnancy in multiple sclerosis (dated by TCRdb to between 2018 and 2021). As for the study more broadly: In women with multiple sclerosis, the researchers looked at how the T cell repertoire shifted as pregnancy progressed.

A single count supports this clone. Its antigen is still unknown. There are no base qualities to consult, and no much larger clone falls within one base. Libraries were prepared through the immunoSEQ multiplex PCR assay. TCRdb holds this immuneACCESS table with in-frame rearrangements only. Some clones are missing; in checked studies, unresolved V genes explain under half, and the rest has no known cause. Within this sample are tens of thousands of clones, with under 95% of them counted one time only. 0.4% to 0.6% of the sample goes to the ten largest clones. The sequencing here drew on CD4+ T cells from peripheral blood mononuclear cells, taken in the second trimester of pregnancy. This TCR was recovered from a female donor with multiple sclerosis, enrolled in a pregnancy study.

The sequenced DNA is TGTGCCAGCAGCTTAGGCCTAGTCGAAAAACTGTTTTTT. This sequence encodes CASSLGLVEKLFF. The chain uses TRBV13 and TRBJ1-4; the D gene cannot be resolved reliably. CDR1 and CDR2 are drawn from the germline V gene (reference sequence): PRHDT, FYEKMQ. The germline ends are 7 bases apart after V is trimmed by 0 bases and J by 8 bases. The CDR3 covers 13 residues, taking in both the cysteine and the phenylalanine. The DNA shown is the 39-base CDR3, in frame from base 1.